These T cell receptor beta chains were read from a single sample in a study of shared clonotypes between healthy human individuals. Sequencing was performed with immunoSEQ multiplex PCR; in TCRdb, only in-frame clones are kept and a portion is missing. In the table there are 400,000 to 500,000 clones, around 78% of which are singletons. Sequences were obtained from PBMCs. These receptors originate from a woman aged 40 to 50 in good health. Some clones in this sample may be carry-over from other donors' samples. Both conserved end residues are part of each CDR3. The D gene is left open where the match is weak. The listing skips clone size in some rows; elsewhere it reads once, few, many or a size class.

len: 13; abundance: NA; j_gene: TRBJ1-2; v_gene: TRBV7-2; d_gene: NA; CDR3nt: TGTGCCAGCAGCTTTCGGGATGTCTATGGCTACACCTTC; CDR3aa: CASSFRDVYGYTF
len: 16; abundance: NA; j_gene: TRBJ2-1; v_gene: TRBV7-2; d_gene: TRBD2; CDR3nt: TGTGCCAGCAGCCGTGGGACTAGCGGGAGTTTTGATGAGCAGTTCTTC; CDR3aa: CASSRGTSGSFDEQFF
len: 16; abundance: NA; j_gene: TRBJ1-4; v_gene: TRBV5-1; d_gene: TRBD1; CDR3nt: TGCGCCAGCAGCTTAGGTTCGCAGGGGGCGGGTGAAAAACTGTTTTTT; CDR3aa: CASSLGSQGAGEKLFF
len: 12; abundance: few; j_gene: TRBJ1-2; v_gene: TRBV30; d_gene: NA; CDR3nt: TGTGCCTGGAGTGTACAGGAATGGGGCTACACCTTC; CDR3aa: CAWSVQEWGYTF
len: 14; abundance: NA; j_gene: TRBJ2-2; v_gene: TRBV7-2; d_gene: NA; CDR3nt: TGTGCCAGCAGACTGGACAGGAACACCGGGGAGCTGTTTTTT; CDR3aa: CASRLDRNTGELFF
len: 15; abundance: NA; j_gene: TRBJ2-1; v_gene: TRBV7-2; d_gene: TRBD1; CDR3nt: TGTGCCAGCGGAGGGGACAGGGGGTCCTACAATGAGCAGTTCTTC; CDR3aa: CASGGDRGSYNEQFF
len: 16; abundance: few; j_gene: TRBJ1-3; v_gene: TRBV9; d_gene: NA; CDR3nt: TGTGCCAGCAGCGTAGCCTCAGACTTCTCTGGAAACACCATATATTTT; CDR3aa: CASSVASDFSGNTIYF
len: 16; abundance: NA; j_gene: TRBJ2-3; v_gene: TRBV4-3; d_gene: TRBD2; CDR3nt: TGCGCCAGCAGCCAAGTAGCGGGAGGGAGCACAGATACGCAGTATTTT; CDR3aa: CASSQVAGGSTDTQYF
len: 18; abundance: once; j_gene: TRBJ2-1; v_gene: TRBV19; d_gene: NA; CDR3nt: TGTGCCAGTAGTATAGCCCGAGGGCGGGTTAGCTCCTACAATGAGCAGTTCTTC; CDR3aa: CASSIARGRVSSYNEQFF
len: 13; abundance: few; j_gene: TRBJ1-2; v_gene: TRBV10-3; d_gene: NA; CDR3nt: TGTGCCATCAGTGAGAACAGGGAGGATGGCTACACCTTC; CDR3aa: CAISENREDGYTF
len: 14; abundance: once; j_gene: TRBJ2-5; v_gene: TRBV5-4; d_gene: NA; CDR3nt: TGTGCCAGCAGCCTATCAGGGGCAATGGAGACCCAGTACTTC; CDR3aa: CASSLSGAMETQYF
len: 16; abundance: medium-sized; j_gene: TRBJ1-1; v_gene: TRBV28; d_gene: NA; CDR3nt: TGTGCCAGCAGTTTAACGATCGGGCAGGAGGGGACTGAAGCTTTCTTT; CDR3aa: CASSLTIGQEGTEAFF
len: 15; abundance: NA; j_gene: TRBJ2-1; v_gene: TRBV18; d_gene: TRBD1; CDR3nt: TGTGCCAGCTCACCACCTCCGGGACAGTCCAATGAGCAGTTCTTC; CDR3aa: CASSPPPGQSNEQFF
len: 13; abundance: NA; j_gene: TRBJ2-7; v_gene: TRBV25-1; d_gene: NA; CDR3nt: TGTGCCAGCAGTAACCAGGGGGGCTACGAGCAGTACTTC; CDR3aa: CASSNQGGYEQYF
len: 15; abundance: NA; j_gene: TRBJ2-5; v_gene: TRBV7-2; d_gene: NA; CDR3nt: TGTGCCAGCAGCCCAGGGGGCGGGAGAGGGGAGACCCAGTACTTC; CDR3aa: CASSPGGGRGETQYF
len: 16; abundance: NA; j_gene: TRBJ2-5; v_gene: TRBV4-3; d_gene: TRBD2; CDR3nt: TGCGCCAGCAGCCAAGCCTTAGCGGGAGTTGGCGAGACCCAGTACTTC; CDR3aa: CASSQALAGVGETQYF
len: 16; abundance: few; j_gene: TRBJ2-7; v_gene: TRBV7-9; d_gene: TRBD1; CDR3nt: TGTGCCAGCAGCCGCCCGGGACAGGAGACCTTCTACGAGCAGTACTTC; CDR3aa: CASSRPGQETFYEQYF
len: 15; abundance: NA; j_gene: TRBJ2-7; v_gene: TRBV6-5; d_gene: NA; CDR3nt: TGTGCCAGCAGTTCCGCGCAGGGGGGACCCTACGAGCAGTACTTC; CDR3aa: CASSSAQGGPYEQYF
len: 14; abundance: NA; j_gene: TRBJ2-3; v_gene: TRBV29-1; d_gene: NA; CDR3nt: TGCAGCGCCCGAGGGGCGCTGAGCACAGATACGCAGTATTTT; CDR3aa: CSARGALSTDTQYF
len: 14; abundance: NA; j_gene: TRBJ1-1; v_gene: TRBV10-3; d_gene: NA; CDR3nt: TGTGCCATCAGTGAGGACGGAACCCACACTGAAGCTTTCTTT; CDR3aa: CAISEDGTHTEAFF
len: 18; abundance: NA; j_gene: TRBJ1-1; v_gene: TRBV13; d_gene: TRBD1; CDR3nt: TGTGCCAGCAGCTTCCCGGGGACAGGGGGCTTGGAGGGCACTGAAGCTTTCTTT; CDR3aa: CASSFPGTGGLEGTEAFF
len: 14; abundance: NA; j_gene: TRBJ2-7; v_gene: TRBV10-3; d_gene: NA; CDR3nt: TGTGCCATCAGACCCGAGGGGCTTTCCTACGAGCAGTACTTC; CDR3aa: CAIRPEGLSYEQYF
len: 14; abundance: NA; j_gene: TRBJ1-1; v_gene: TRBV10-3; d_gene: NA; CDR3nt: TGTGCCATCAGCTCGGGACAATCGAACACTGAAGCTTTCTTT; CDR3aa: CAISSGQSNTEAFF
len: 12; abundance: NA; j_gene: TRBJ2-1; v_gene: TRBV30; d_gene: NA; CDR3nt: TGTGCCTGGAGTGTTAGAGGTCCTGAGCAGTTCTTC; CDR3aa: CAWSVRGPEQFF
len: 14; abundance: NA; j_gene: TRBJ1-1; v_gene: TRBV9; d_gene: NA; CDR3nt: TGTGCCAGCAGCGTAACCGAACGACCCACTGAAGCTTTCTTT; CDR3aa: CASSVTERPTEAFF
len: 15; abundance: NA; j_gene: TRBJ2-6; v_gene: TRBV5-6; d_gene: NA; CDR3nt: TGTGCCAGCAGCTTGGGGGAACGTGGGGCCAACGTCCTGACTTTC; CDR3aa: CASSLGERGANVLTF
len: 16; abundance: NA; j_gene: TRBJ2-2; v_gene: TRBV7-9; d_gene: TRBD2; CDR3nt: TGTGCCAGCAGCTTAGTAAGCGGGATTGGTTCCGGGGAGCTGTTTTTT; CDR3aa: CASSLVSGIGSGELFF
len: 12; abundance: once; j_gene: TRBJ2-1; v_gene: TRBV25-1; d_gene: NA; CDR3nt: TGTGCCAGCAGTGAATCCTCCAATGAGCAGTTCTTC; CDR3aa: CASSESSNEQFF
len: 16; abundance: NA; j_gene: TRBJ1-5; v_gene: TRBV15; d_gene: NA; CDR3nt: TGTGCCACCAGCAGGGGGGCGGGGAACTCCAATCAGCCCCAGCATTTT; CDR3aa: CATSRGAGNSNQPQHF
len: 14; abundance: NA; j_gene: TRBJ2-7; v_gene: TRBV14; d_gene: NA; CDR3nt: TGTGCCAGCAGCCAACAGCTAACCTCCTACGAGCAGTACTTC; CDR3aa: CASSQQLTSYEQYF
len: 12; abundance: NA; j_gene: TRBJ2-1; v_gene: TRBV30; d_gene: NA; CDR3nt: TGTGCCTGGACCGAGGGCGGCAATGAGCAGTTCTTC; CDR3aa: CAWTEGGNEQFF
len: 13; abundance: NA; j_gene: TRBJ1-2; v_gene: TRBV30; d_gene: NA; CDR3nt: TGTGCCTGGAGTGGTTTCGGGGTCGGCGGCTACACCTTC; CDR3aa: CAWSGFGVGGYTF
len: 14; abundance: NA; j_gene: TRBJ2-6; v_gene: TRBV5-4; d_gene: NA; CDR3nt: TGTGCCAGCAGCGCGGCCCCCGGGGCCAACGTCCTGACTTTC; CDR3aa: CASSAAPGANVLTF
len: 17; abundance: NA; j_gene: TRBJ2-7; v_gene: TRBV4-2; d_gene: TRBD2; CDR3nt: TGTGCCAGCAGCCAGTTCGGGACTAGCGGGAGTCCTCGCGAGCAGTACTTC; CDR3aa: CASSQFGTSGSPREQYF
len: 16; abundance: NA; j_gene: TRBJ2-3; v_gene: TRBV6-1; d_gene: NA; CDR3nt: TGTGCCAGCAGTGAAGTAGGAGGAGGTGTCGCAGATACGCAGTATTTT; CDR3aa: CASSEVGGGVADTQYF
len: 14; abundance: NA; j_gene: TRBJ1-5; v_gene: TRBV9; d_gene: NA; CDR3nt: TGTGCCAGCAGCGTCGGGGGGCGAGGTCAGCCCCAGCATTTT; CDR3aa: CASSVGGRGQPQHF
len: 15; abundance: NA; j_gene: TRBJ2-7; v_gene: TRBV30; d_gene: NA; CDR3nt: TGTGCCTGGAGTGGCCCCTGGGGGACCTCCTACGAGCAGTACTTC; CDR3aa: CAWSGPWGTSYEQYF
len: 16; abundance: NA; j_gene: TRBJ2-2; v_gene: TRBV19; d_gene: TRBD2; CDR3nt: TGTGCCAGTAGCGGACTAGCGGGCCAGAACACCGGGGAGCTGTTTTTT; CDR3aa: CASSGLAGQNTGELFF
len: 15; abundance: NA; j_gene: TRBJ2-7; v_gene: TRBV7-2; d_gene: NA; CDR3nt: TGTGCCAGCAGCCCCGGGGCGGGAATGGTATACGAGCAGTACTTC; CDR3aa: CASSPGAGMVYEQYF
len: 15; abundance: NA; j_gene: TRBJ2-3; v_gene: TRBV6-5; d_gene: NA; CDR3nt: TGTGCCAGCAGTTACCATGCCAGCAGGGCGGATACGCAGTATTTT; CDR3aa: CASSYHASRADTQYF
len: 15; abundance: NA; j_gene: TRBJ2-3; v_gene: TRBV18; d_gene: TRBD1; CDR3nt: TGTGCCAGCTCACCTAGGACAGGGACCACAGATACGCAGTATTTT; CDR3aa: CASSPRTGTTDTQYF
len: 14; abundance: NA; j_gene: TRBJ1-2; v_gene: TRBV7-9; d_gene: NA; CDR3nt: TGTGCCAGCAGCTTATCCAGGGGACCGGATGGCTACACCTTC; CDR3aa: CASSLSRGPDGYTF
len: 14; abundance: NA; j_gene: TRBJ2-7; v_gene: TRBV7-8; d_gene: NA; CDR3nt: TGTGCCAGCAGCCTCGTCGGGGACGCCTACGAGCAGTACTTC; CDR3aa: CASSLVGDAYEQYF
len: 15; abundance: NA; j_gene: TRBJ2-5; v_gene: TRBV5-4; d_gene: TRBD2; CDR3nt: TGTGCCAGCAGCGTCCCGGGACTAACTCAAGAGACCCAGTACTTC; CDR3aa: CASSVPGLTQETQYF
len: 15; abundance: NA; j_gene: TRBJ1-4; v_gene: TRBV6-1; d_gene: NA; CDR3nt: TGTGCCAGCAGGAGATGGTTAGCTACTAATGAAAAACTGTTTTTT; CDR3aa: CASRRWLATNEKLFF
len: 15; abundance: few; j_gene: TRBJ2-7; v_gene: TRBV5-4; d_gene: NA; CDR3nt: TGTGCCAGCAGCTCATCAGGGGGACTAATAGGCGAGCAGTACTTC; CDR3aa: CASSSSGGLIGEQYF
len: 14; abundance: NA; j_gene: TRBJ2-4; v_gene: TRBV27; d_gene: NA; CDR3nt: TGTGCCAGCAGTTTAGCAAGGGCGTGGGACATTCAGTACTTC; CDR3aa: CASSLARAWDIQYF
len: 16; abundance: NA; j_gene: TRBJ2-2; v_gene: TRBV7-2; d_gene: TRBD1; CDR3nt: TGTGCCAGCAGCTCACAGGGGGCCACCACCACCGGGGAGCTGTTTTTT; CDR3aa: CASSSQGATTTGELFF
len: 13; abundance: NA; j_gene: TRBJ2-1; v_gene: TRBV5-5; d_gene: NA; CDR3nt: TGTGCCAGCAGCTTGTTAGGGGACAATGAGCAGTTCTTC; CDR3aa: CASSLLGDNEQFF